The 32 T cell receptor beta chains below come from one sample, sequenced in a study of blood T cells in healthy people across ages. Primed by a sample-barcoded 5' primer and a J-beta primer mix, a second PCR proceeded for roughly 7 to 11 cycles. TCRdb analysed the 5' RACE reads with MiXCR anew, one entry per CDR3 protein. The sample shows roughly 730,000 distinct CDR3 sequences, roughly 50% of them seen only once. Sequenced: blood. The source of these receptors is a man in his forties or fifties in good health.

A remark on this clonotype: An end of the junction does not agree with germline; a read error may underlie this. The chain links TRBV6-5 to TRBJ2-1; D is tentatively TRBD1 or TRBD2 (6 bases each). CDR3 length equals 15 residues. Germline V CDR1 and CDR2: MNHEY, SVGAGI. Here the CDR3 reads CAGSQIGGPYNEQFF. DNA of the CDR3: TGTGCCGGCAGCCAAATAGGGGGGCCCTACAATGAGCAGTTCTTC.

V gene TRBV28 combines with J gene TRBJ1-2, with D possibly TRBD1 on 6 matching bases. Germline V gene data show CDR1 as MDHEN and CDR2 as SYDVKM. The germline V and J ends were trimmed by 5 bases and 0 bases, with 13 bases remaining between them. The CDR3 loop spans 15 amino acids. In DNA form, the CDR3 reads TGTGCCAGCAGTCCACCTGACAGGACTAACTATGGCTACACCTTC. Amino acids: CASSPPDRTNYGYTF.

This clonotype was picked up one time. The genes are TRBV5-1 and TRBJ2-4; D possibly corresponds to TRBD2 (5 bases). The end of the DNA is better explained by TRBJ2-7, so the J call may be wrong. CDR3 size: 13 residues. Germline values: CDR1 SGHRS, CDR2 YFSETQ. The CDR3 loop reads CASSLVEGYEQYF. The CDR3 nucleotides are TGCGCCAGCAGCTTGGTTGAGGGCTACGAGCAGTACTTC.

This clonotype showed up just a few times. The chain is built from TRBV7-2 and TRBJ2-1; D may be TRBD1 or TRBD2 (5 bases each). This CDR3 is built from 15 residues. V was trimmed by 4 bases and J by 8 bases, leaving 18 bases between them. Germline CDR1 reads SGHTA; CDR2 reads FQGNSA. CDR3 residues: CASSSSGTFGDEQFF. The CDR3 nucleotides read TGTGCCAGCAGCTCTTCGGGGACGTTTGGCGATGAGCAGTTCTTC.

This chain uses TRBV7-9 with TRBJ2-7, with a tentative D call TRBD1 (6 bases). The germline gives CDR1 SEHNR, CDR2 FQNEAQ (reference sequence). This CDR3 has 16 residues. V was trimmed by 0 bases and J by 3 bases, leaving 15 bases between them. The CDR3 coding sequence is TGTGCCAGCAGCTTAGCGGGTGTGGGACAAAGCTACGAGCAGTACTTC. This sequence encodes CASSLAGVGQSYEQYF.

This clonotype was seen a handful of times. The chain combines TRBV7-8 with TRBJ2-4; possible D gene TRBD1, 6 bases. V was shortened by 5 bases and J by 0 bases, with 11 bases between the two germline ends. CDR3 length: 15 residues. Germline CDR1 is SGHVS and CDR2 is FQNEAQ. As DNA, the CDR3 is TGTGCCAGCAGCCAGGACAGCCGAGCCAAAAACATTCAGTACTTC. Amino acids: CASSQDSRAKNIQYF.

This clonotype was counted only a few times. The chain uses TRBV7-2 and TRBJ2-5; 8 nucleotides align to TRBD2. CDR1 SGHTA and CDR2 FQGNSA come from the germline V gene. This CDR3 spans 14 amino acids. The J segment lost 4 bases and the V segment lost 7 bases, leaving 8 bases of the junction unmatched. CDR3 DNA: TGTGCCAGCACCCTTGGAGCGGGGGCAGAGACCCAGTACTTC. It is translated as CASTLGAGAETQYF.

This chain connects TRBV19 to TRBJ2-3, with a tentative D call TRBD2 (5 bases). Trimming cost V 0 bases and J 4 bases, with 8 bases left between them. Germline V gene data show CDR1 as LNHDA and CDR2 as SQIVND (reference sequence). This CDR3 region has 14 residues. The CDR3 coding sequence is TGTGCCAGTAGTATAGACCTAGCCGCAGATACGCAGTATTTT. It codes for CASSIDLAADTQYF.

V and J are TRBV20-1 and TRBJ1-2; D is uncertain. Germline CDR1 DFQATT, CDR2 SNEGSKA (reference sequence). The CDR3 has 11 amino acids. V was pared by 0 bases and J by 4 bases, with 3 bases between. The DNA for the CDR3 is TGCAGTGCTAGAGAAGGCTATGGCTACACCTTC. This sequence encodes CSAREGYGYTF.

This clonotype was found a few times. At one boundary the junction diverges from the germline segment, which might be a read error. This rearrangement joins TRBV29-1 to TRBJ2-1; 8 bases map to TRBD1. CDR1 is SQVTM, CDR2 ANQGSEA, per germline. The CDR3 is 17 amino acids. This chain's CDR3 is CSVETGETQISNNEQFF. The CDR3, as DNA: TGCAGCGTGGAGACAGGGGAAACCCAAATCTCCAACAATGAGCAGTTCTTC.

V and J are TRBV5-1 and TRBJ2-3; D is undetermined. The V end lost 0 bases, the J end lost 1 base, and 9 bases lay between the germline ends. Looked up from germline, CDR1 is SGHRS and CDR2 is YFSETQ. The CDR3 length is 15 residues. In DNA, the CDR3 is TGCGCCAGCAGCTTGGTGGACCGCCGCACAGATACGCAGTATTTT. Amino acid sequence: CASSLVDRRTDTQYF.

For the CDR3, the DNA is TGTGCCAGCAGCAGAGACAGTGTAAGCTATGGCTACACCTTC. It specifies CASSRDSVSYGYTF. The V and J genes are TRBV9 and TRBJ1-2; possible D gene TRBD1, 5 bases. The CDR3 extends over 14 amino acids. Germline assignment: CDR1 SGDLS and CDR2 YYNGEE. The germline V and J ends were trimmed by 4 bases and 4 bases, with 14 bases remaining between them. Full variable domain (outside the CDR3, taken from reference TRBV9 and TRBJ1-2): DSGVTQTPKHLITATGQRVTLRCSPRSGDLSVYWYQQSLDQGLQFLIQYYNGEERAKGNILERFSAQQFPDLHSELNLSSLELGDSALYFCASSRDSVSYGYTFGSGTRLTVV.

V usage is TRBV4-2 and J usage is TRBJ2-1; 8 bases fit TRBD2. Per the germline V gene, CDR1 is LGHNA and CDR2 is YNFKEQ. This CDR3 contains 18 residues. J gave up 6 bases and V 0 bases, and 13 bases lay outside the gene matches. CDR3 region: CASSQDLPPAGVGNEQFF. The DNA of the CDR3 is TGTGCCAGCAGCCAAGATCTCCCTCCAGCGGGAGTGGGCAATGAGCAGTTCTTC.

The V and J genes are TRBV3-1 and TRBJ1-2; tentatively, D is TRBD1 (5 bases). This CDR3 is built from 15 residues. Germline-derived CDR1 and CDR2 are LGHDT and YNNKEL (reference sequence). Trimming shortened V by 1 base and J by 3 bases, and 12 bases separated the two germline ends. CDR3 amino acids: CASSQVGGSDYGYTF. CDR3 nucleotide sequence: TGTGCCAGCAGCCAAGTCGGGGGTTCGGACTATGGCTACACCTTC.

The V gene is TRBV7-6, the J gene TRBJ2-1; TRBD2 is a possible D gene (5 bases). V was trimmed by 5 bases and J by 5 bases, leaving 10 bases between them. This CDR3 comprises 13 residues. Per the germline V gene, CDR1 is SGHVS and CDR2 is FNYEAQ. This CDR3 reads CASSPWENNEQFF. CDR3 bases: TGTGCCAGCAGCCCATGGGAGAACAATGAGCAGTTCTTC.

The chain combines TRBV3-1 with TRBJ2-7, with a possible D match to TRBD1 (6 bases). Germline CDR1 LGHDT, CDR2 YNNKEL (reference sequence). This CDR3 region has 15 residues. Trimming removed 2 bases from V and 5 bases from J, with 16 bases in between. The CDR3 DNA reads TGTGCCAGCAGCCAATTAGCAGGGGAATTTAACGAGCAGTACTTC. Translated, it gives CASSQLAGEFNEQYF.

This clonotype was observed once. The chain carries TRBV6-2 or TRBV6-3 and TRBJ1-1, with 8 bases lining up with TRBD1. The CDR3 is made up of 16 amino acids. With 6 bases clipped from V and 3 bases from J, the junction kept 12 bases outside the gene matches. Germline assignment: CDR1 MNHEY and CDR2 SVGEGT. CDR3 amino acids: CASSYNPGGSDTEAFF. CDR3 bases: TGTGCCAGCAGCTACAACCCAGGGGGCTCGGACACTGAAGCTTTCTTT.

V gene TRBV29-1 combines with J gene TRBJ1-4; TRBD1 matches 7 bases. The germline V gene has CDR1 SQVTM and CDR2 ANQGSEA. The V gene end was trimmed by 5 bases and the J gene end by 0 bases; junction bases not matched to a gene: 15. The CDR3 consists of 18 residues. The CDR3: CSVKTGTASFATNEKLFF. For the CDR3, the DNA is TGCAGCGTTAAGACGGGGACAGCTAGCTTTGCAACTAATGAAAAACTGTTTTTT.

This chain links TRBV20-1 with TRBJ1-1; the D gene is possibly TRBD1 (5 bases). This CDR3 is built from 13 residues. Trimming stripped 7 bases from V and 1 base from J, with 13 bases between. The germline V gene encodes CDR1 DFQATT and CDR2 SNEGSKA (reference sequence). The CDR3 bases are TGCAGTGTGCCCAGGGTGACGAACACTGAAGCTTTCTTT. The encoded protein is CSVPRVTNTEAFF.

This clonotype came up once. The chain recombines TRBV12-3 or TRBV12-4 with TRBJ1-2; no clear D. The germline V and J ends were trimmed by 6 bases and 4 bases, with 15 bases remaining between them. The CDR3 is 14 residues long. Written as DNA, the CDR3 is TGTGCCAGCAGCCGGGTACTTTCTGGCTATGGCTACACCTTC. It encodes CASSRVLSGYGYTF.

This chain uses TRBV28 with TRBJ2-3; TRBD2 matches at 8 bases. The CDR3 sequence is 15 residues long. CDR1 and CDR2 from the germline V gene are MDHEN and SYDVKM. With 5 bases clipped from V and 2 bases from J, the junction kept 6 bases outside the gene matches. CDR3 bases: TGTGCCAGCAGTCCCGGGGGACTAGTCACAGATACGCAGTATTTT. Its translation is CASSPGGLVTDTQYF.

The chain combines TRBV7-2 with TRBJ2-1, with D hard to call. Trimming left V 3 bases short and J 0 bases short, with 9 bases between. CDR3 length: 15 residues. The V gene's germline CDR1 is SGHTA and CDR2 FQGNSA. The CDR3 loop reads CASSFESSSYNEQFF. The DNA of the CDR3 is TGTGCCAGCAGCTTCGAATCCAGCTCCTACAATGAGCAGTTCTTC.

V is TRBV4-2 and J is TRBJ2-1; 14 bases match TRBD2. J was trimmed by 9 bases and V by 0 bases; bases with no gene match: 4. The germline V gene has CDR1 LGHNA and CDR2 YNFKEQ. The CDR3 consists of 16 residues. The CDR3, as DNA: TGTGCCAGCAGCCAAGAGACTAGCGGGGGGGTTGGTGAGCAGTTCTTC. Protein: CASSQETSGGVGEQFF.

The chain links TRBV5-1 to TRBJ1-5; D might be TRBD1 (5 bases). The CDR3 has 15 residues. Germline CDR1 and CDR2: SGHRS and YFSETQ. Trimming removed 0 bases at V and 6 bases at J, with 13 bases between. The CDR3 loop reads CASSLGGDGSQPQHF. CDR3 DNA: TGCGCCAGCAGCTTGGGTGGGGACGGTAGTCAGCCCCAGCATTTT.

The chain uses TRBV9 and TRBJ1-6, with 8 bases identical to TRBD1. CDR1 is SGDLS and CDR2 is YYNGEE in the germline V gene. The V segment lost 2 bases and the J segment 10 bases; nucleotides outside the gene matches: 8. The CDR3 length is 15 residues. The CDR3 DNA sequence: TGTGCCAGCAGCGTGGAAGGACAGGGTCGCTCACCCCTCCACTTT. Protein product: CASSVEGQGRSPLHF.

The CDR3 DNA sequence: TGTGCCAGCAGCGTAGTACCGGGGTACGAGCAGTACTTC. This codes for CASSVVPGYEQYF. The rearrangement joins TRBV9 to TRBJ2-7; a possible D gene is TRBD2 (5 bases). The V end lost 0 bases, the J end lost 4 bases, and 8 bases lay between the germline ends. There are 13 residues in the CDR3. CDR1 and CDR2 from the germline V gene are SGDLS and YYNGEE.

This clonotype was counted at least ten times. The V and J genes are TRBV29-1 and TRBJ2-5; D is unclear. The V end was cut by 4 bases, the J end by 5 bases, with 5 bases between. The germline gives CDR1 SQVTM, CDR2 ANQGSEA. The CDR3 totals 10 residues. CDR3 loop: CSVGMETQYF. CDR3 coding DNA: TGCAGCGTTGGGATGGAGACCCAGTACTTC.

This clonotype was counted only a few times. The gene calls are TRBV7-9 and TRBJ2-3; 7 bases line up with TRBD1. Losses at the gene ends were 1 base for V and 3 bases for J; bases not matched to a gene: 10. The CDR3 extends over 17 amino acids. Germline loops: CDR1 SEHNR, CDR2 FQNEAQ (reference sequence). The chain's CDR3 is CASSLVQTGFATDTQYF. Written as DNA, the CDR3 is TGTGCCAGCAGCTTAGTCCAGACAGGGTTCGCGACAGATACGCAGTATTTT.

The rearrangement joins TRBV6-1 to TRBJ1-5; no clear D. Trimming left V 1 base short and J 6 bases short, with 13 bases between. This CDR3 has 15 amino acids. The V gene's germline CDR1 is MNHNS and CDR2 SASEGT. CDR3 DNA: TGTGCCAGCAGTGAAGGAATACCCCAACGTCAGCCCCAGCATTTT. Protein sequence: CASSEGIPQRQPQHF.

To note about this clonotype: Compared with germline, one end of the junction differs, possibly owing to a read error. V is TRBV20-1 and J is TRBJ1-4; 7 bases fit TRBD1. Germline V gene data show CDR1 as DFQATT and CDR2 as SNEGSKA (reference sequence). The CDR3 sequence is 15 residues long. For the CDR3, the DNA is TGCAGTGCTGGAGACAGGGCTGACTCTAATGAAAAACTGTTTTTT. This translates into CSAGDRADSNEKLFF.

CDR3 coding DNA: TGTGCCAGCAGTCTGGGACTAGCGGGAGTGATGTCCTACGAGCAGTACTTC. It encodes CASSLGLAGVMSYEQYF. The rearrangement links TRBV12-3 or TRBV12-4 to TRBJ2-7; TRBD2 matches at 14 bases. V lost 5 bases and J lost 1; bases outside the gene matches: 7. CDR3 length equals 17 residues.

This clonotype was seen a handful of times. V is TRBV3-1 and J is TRBJ2-1; D gene ambiguous. CDR1 and CDR2 from the germline V gene are LGHDT and YNNKEL (reference sequence). The CDR3 length is 12 residues. V was pared by 4 bases and J by 12 bases, with 13 bases between. CDR3 sequence: CASSPDHFRQFF. The CDR3 nucleotides read TGTGCCAGCAGCCCGGACCATTTCCGGCAGTTCTTC.